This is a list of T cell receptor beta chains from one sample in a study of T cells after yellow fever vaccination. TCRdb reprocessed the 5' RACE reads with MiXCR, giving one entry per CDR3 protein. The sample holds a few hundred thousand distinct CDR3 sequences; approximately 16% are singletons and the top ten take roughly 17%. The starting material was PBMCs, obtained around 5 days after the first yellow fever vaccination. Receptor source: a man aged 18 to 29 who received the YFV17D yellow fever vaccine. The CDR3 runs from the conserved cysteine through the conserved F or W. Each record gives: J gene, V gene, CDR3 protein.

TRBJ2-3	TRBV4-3	CASSTASGGLDTQYF
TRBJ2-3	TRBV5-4	CASSLGAGALATDTQYF
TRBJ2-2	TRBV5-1	CASSFRLAGVGAGELFF
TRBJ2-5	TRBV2	CARTPGLAQVTGETQYF
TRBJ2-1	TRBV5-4	CASSSPSAGGLHEQFF
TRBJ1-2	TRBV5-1	CASSPLFGGGEGYTF
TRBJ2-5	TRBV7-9	CASSVRISQETQYF
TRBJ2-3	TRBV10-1	CASSEATPGTDTQYF
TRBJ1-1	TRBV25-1	CASSARGAWPTEAFF
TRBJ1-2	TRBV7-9	CASSLSGQATNYGYTF
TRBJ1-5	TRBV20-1	CSASPDLGQGLSNQPQHF
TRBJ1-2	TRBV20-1	CSARDSLGTHYGYTF
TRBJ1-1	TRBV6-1	CASSPGAQGTEAFF
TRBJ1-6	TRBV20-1	CSARDGRGRSYNSPLHF
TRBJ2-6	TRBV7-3	CASSFVGGANVLTF
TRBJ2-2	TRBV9	CASSVSSGGANTGELFF
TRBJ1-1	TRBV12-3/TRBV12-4	CASSLLGLGTEAFF
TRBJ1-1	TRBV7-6	CASSADRMNTEAFF
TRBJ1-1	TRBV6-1	CASDGQGLNTEAFF
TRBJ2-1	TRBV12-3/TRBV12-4	CASSFRRLSSYNEQFF
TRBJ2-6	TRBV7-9	CASSSPRGYGANVLTF
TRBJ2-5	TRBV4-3	CASSQELAGIETQYF
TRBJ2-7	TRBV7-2	CASTDRYRDEQYF
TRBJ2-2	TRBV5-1	CASSLWGSPTGELFF
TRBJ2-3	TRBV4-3	CASSQDRQGGPDTQYF
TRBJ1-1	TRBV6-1	CASTLGGNTEAFF
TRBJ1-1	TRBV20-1	CSASCDRTTEAFF
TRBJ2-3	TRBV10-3	CAISDVAGHTDTQYF
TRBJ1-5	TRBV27	CASSFKSNQPQHF
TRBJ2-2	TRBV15	CATSNLVNGELFF
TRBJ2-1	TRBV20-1	CSARPGYNEQFF
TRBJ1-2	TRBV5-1	CASRESGTGALGYTF
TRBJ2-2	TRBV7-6	CASSPGQGGVGELFF